Shown below are 21 T cell receptor beta chains from a single sample sequenced in a study of cytomegalovirus exposure and HLA in healthy donors. This PCR relied on a set of 60 Vbeta primers and 13 Jbeta primers. The repertoire was sequenced with immunoSEQ multiplex PCR; TCRdb's copy has only in-frame clones and lacks some. Of about 170,000 clones detected, roughly four fifths appear once; the ten largest clones hold approximately 2.1%. Sequencing was carried out using PBMCs. Receptors originate from a woman aged 25 to 39 in good health and CMV-seropositive.

This chain links TRBV6-5 with TRBJ2-2; 10 bases line up with TRBD2. After removal of 0 bases from V and 4 bases from J, the junction contained 2 bases not matched to a gene. In germline, CDR1 is MNHEY, CDR2 SVGAGI. The CDR3 sequence is 16 residues long. DNA of the CDR3: TGTGCCAGCAGTTACTCTAGCGGGGGGTCCACCGGGGAGCTGTTTTTT. It is translated as CASSYSSGGSTGELFF.

This chain uses TRBV28 with TRBJ1-5; 10 nucleotides line up with TRBD1. Germline loops: CDR1 MDHEN, CDR2 SYDVKM. Trimming removed 6 bases from V and 4 bases from J; junction bases left unmatched: 9. The CDR3 covers 16 residues. The CDR3 sequence: CASSLSTGGENQPQHF. The CDR3 DNA sequence: TGTGCCAGCAGCCTTTCGACAGGGGGCGAGAATCAGCCCCAGCATTTT.

The chain uses TRBV9 and TRBJ2-1; D unresolved. The ends were cut back, 3 bases at V and 4 bases at J, with 14 bases in the middle. This CDR3 comprises 15 residues. Germline V gene sequence: CDR1 SGDLS, CDR2 YYNGEE. CDR3 amino acids: CASSEQYNPYNEQFF. The CDR3 DNA follows: TGTGCCAGCAGCGAACAGTACAATCCATACAATGAGCAGTTCTTC.

This clone has just one count. The J gene is TRBJ2-3, the V gene TRBV7-2, with a tentative D call TRBD2 (6 bases). V shed 1 base and J shed 4 bases, with 12 bases lying between them. The CDR3 length is 15 residues. CDR1 and CDR2 from the germline V gene are SGHTA and FQGNSA. The CDR3 nucleotides are TGTGCCAGCAGCTTAGTATCTAGCGACGCAGATACGCAGTATTTT. It translates to CASSLVSSDADTQYF.

The chain combines TRBV5-1 with TRBJ2-7; TRBD2 matches 15 bases. V lost 3 bases to trimming and J lost 1 base; unmatched junction nucleotides: 5. In germline, CDR1 is SGHRS, CDR2 YFSETQ. The CDR3 loop spans 17 amino acids. CDR3: CASSSGLAGGFSYEQYF. CDR3 nucleotide sequence: TGCGCCAGCAGCTCGGGACTAGCGGGAGGATTTTCCTACGAGCAGTACTTC.

This chain connects TRBV25-1 to TRBJ2-2; D not resolved. This CDR3 comprises 13 residues. V dropped 1 base and J dropped 4 bases, with 4 bases sitting between them. Germline V gene lookup returns CDR1 MGHDK and CDR2 SYGVNS. The DNA of the CDR3 is TGTGCCAGCAGTGAATTTATCACCGGGGAGCTGTTTTTT. Protein product: CASSEFITGELFF.

The chain uses TRBV5-1 and TRBJ1-1; D unresolved. V lost 0 bases, J lost 1 base, and 13 bases lay in between. The CDR3 extends over 16 amino acids. Germline assignment: CDR1 SGHRS and CDR2 YFSETQ. The CDR3 bases are TGCGCCAGCAGCTTGGACGGTGTCAGGTGGAACACTGAAGCTTTCTTT. It yields the protein CASSLDGVRWNTEAFF.

V and J are TRBV7-2 and TRBJ2-1; 9 nucleotides match TRBD2. The CDR3 loop spans 19 amino acids. V gave up 1 base and J gave up 5 bases; unmatched junction bases: 15. The germline gives CDR1 SGHTA, CDR2 FQGNSA. The CDR3 loop reads CASSLVKALAGYFNNEQFF. CDR3 nucleotide sequence: TGTGCCAGCAGCTTAGTGAAGGCGCTAGCGGGATATTTTAACAATGAGCAGTTCTTC.

This clone showed up just once. This rearrangement joins TRBV7-2 to TRBJ2-3; a possible D gene is TRBD1 (6 bases). Germline CDR1 reads SGHTA; CDR2 reads FQGNSA. The CDR3 consists of 13 residues. The V end was cut by 6 bases, the J end by 5 bases, with 12 bases between. The DNA for the CDR3 is TGTGCCAGCAGACCTACAGGGCTAGATACGCAGTATTTT. Protein sequence: CASRPTGLDTQYF.

CDR3 residues: CASSLTTGRLEQYF. DNA for the CDR3: TGTGCCAGCAGCTTAACAACAGGGCGTTTAGAGCAGTACTTC. The gene calls are TRBV7-2 and TRBJ2-7; D might be TRBD1 (6 bases). Looked up from germline, CDR1 is SGHTA and CDR2 is FQGNSA. The CDR3 totals 14 residues. V was clipped by 2 bases and J by 7 bases, with 15 bases between them.

This chain connects TRBV9 to TRBJ2-5; D may be TRBD2 (6 bases). CDR1 SGDLS and CDR2 YYNGEE come from the germline V gene. This CDR3 has 14 amino acids. Trimming shortened V by 0 bases and J by 2 bases, and 8 bases separated the two germline ends. CDR3 in amino acids: CASSVVGGQETQYF. The CDR3 bases are TGTGCCAGCAGCGTAGTGGGAGGACAAGAGACCCAGTACTTC.

This clone was seen just once. This sequence joins TRBV7-8 and TRBJ1-2; 7 bases fit TRBD1. The V segment lost 1 base and the J segment 0 bases; nucleotides outside the gene matches: 8. Germline V gene data show CDR1 as SGHVS and CDR2 as FQNEAQ. This CDR3 has 17 residues. CDR3 nucleotides: TGTGCCAGCAGCTTAGTCGGAGGGACAGCAGCTAACTATGGCTACACCTTC. Translated, it gives CASSLVGGTAANYGYTF.

This clone has a single count. The chain links TRBV29-1 to TRBJ1-1; D is ambiguous. Germline V gene data show CDR1 as SQVTM and CDR2 as ANQGSEA. CDR3 length: 11 amino acids. The germline V and J ends were trimmed by 6 bases and 3 bases, with 8 bases remaining between them. The CDR3 sequence: CSVRQYTEAFF. The CDR3 nucleotides are TGCAGCGTCCGACAATACACTGAAGCTTTCTTT.

V usage is TRBV6-6 and J usage is TRBJ2-1; 9 nucleotides line up with TRBD1. Per germline, CDR1 MNHNY and CDR2 SVGAGI (reference sequence). The CDR3 length is 12 residues. Germline trimming cut 5 bases from V and 15 bases from J; bases unmatched to any gene: 8. This CDR3 is CASSVQGALLFF. CDR3 bases: TGTGCCAGCAGTGTACAGGGGGCCCTTCTGTTCTTC.

In its sample, this clone was seen once. The chain has TRBV19 and TRBJ2-5, with 9 bases lining up with TRBD2. CDR1 and CDR2 (germline): LNHDA, SQIVND (reference sequence). V shed 3 bases and J 0 bases; nucleotides not matched to a gene: 2. The CDR3 has 15 residues. The CDR3 region is CASSMLAGNQETQYF. CDR3 nucleotides: TGTGCCAGTAGTATGCTAGCGGGGAACCAAGAGACCCAGTACTTC.

This clone was counted between two and nine times. The CDR3 DNA sequence: TGCGCCAGCAGCTTGCAGCAGGGATCATTCAATGGCTACACCTTC. Residues: CASSLQQGSFNGYTF. The chain couples TRBV5-1 to TRBJ1-2; D may be TRBD1 (5 bases). V was pared by 1 base and J by 6 bases, with 16 bases between. Germline V gene lookup returns CDR1 SGHRS and CDR2 YFSETQ. The CDR3 length is 15 residues. Full variable domain (missing parts from reference TRBV5-1 and TRBJ1-2): KAGVTQTPRYLIKTRGQQVTLSCSPISGHRSVSWYQQTPGQGLQFLFEYFSETQRNKGNFPGRFSGRQFSNSRSEMNVSTLELGDSALYLCASSLQQGSFNGYTFGSGTRLTVV.

The chain recombines TRBV19 with TRBJ2-7; TRBD1 matches 8 bases. The CDR3 is 17 amino acids. Per germline, CDR1 LNHDA and CDR2 SQIVND (reference sequence). V dropped 6 bases and J dropped 2; count of bases not matched to a gene: 15. The CDR3 bases are TGTGCCAGTAGACCGGGGACAGGACCGGGGTCCCCCTACGAGCAGTACTTC. Translation gives CASRPGTGPGSPYEQYF.

CDR3 amino acids: CASSPGLAGGGDTQYF. For the CDR3, the DNA is TGTGCCAGCAGTCCCGGACTAGCGGGAGGAGGAGATACGCAGTATTTT. The chain joins TRBV6-4 to TRBJ2-3; 14 bases line up with TRBD2. Losses at the gene ends were 5 bases for V and 5 bases for J; bases not matched to a gene: 6. The germline gives CDR1 MRHNA, CDR2 SNTAGT. The length of the CDR3 is 16 residues.

The chain carries TRBV5-8 and TRBJ1-1; no definite D call. Trimming took 4 bases from V and 4 from J, leaving 14 bases between them. Germline lookup yields CDR1 SGHTS and CDR2 YDEGEE. The CDR3 runs to 14 residues. The CDR3 reads CASSERRFSTEAFF. Here the CDR3 DNA reads TGTGCCAGCAGCGAACGGAGGTTCAGCACTGAAGCTTTCTTT. Using reference TRBV5-8 and TRBJ1-1 for the parts outside the CDR3, the full variable domain is EAGVTQSPTHLIKTRGQQATLRCSPISGHTSVYWYQQALGLGLQFLLWYDEGEERNRGNFPPRFSGRQFPNYSSELNVNALELEDSALYLCASSERRFSTEAFFGQGTRLTVV.

V is TRBV7-2 and J is TRBJ1-3, with D possibly being TRBD1 (6 bases). Germline values: CDR1 SGHTA, CDR2 FQGNSA. The V end lost 4 bases, the J end lost 2 bases, and 9 bases lay between the germline ends. This CDR3 has 14 residues. CDR3 in DNA: TGTGCCAGCAGCTCCCCAGGGGCTGGAAACACCATATATTTT. Amino acid sequence: CASSSPGAGNTIYF.

This clone was recorded once. The chain recombines TRBV28 with TRBJ2-7; D is uncertain. The CDR3 loop spans 12 amino acids. Germline lookup yields CDR1 MDHEN and CDR2 SYDVKM. The ends were cut back, 3 bases at V and 4 bases at J, with 7 bases in the middle. CDR3 DNA sequence: TGTGCCAGCAGTTTCCCCCAATACGAGCAGTACTTC. Protein: CASSFPQYEQYF.